Sequencing of this TCR beta chain was carried out in a study of cytomegalovirus exposure and HLA in healthy donors. Study conclusions and caveats: Most TCR beta V segments were productive about 90% or about 30% of the time in an earlier analysis.

The CDR3 covers 13 residues. From germline, CDR1 is SGHDT and CDR2 YYEEEE. For this clone: Its antigen remains unidentified.

PCR primers comprised 60 Vbeta and 13 Jbeta primers. Profiling relied on immunoSEQ multiplex PCR, and the TCRdb table lists in-frame clones only, not all of them. The data show roughly 180,000 clones, around 80% seen once. The specimen was PBMCs. This TCR was sampled from a female donor in good health and CMV-seronegative. The J gene is TRBJ2-5, the V gene TRBV5-6; the D is unclear. The DNA end is a closer match to TRBJ2-7, so the J assignment may be wrong. The CDR3 reads CASSSLQKYEQYF. CDR3 coding DNA: TGTGCCAGCAGCTCCTTACAGAAGTACGAGCAGTACTTC.